These T cell receptor beta chains were read from a single sample in a study of control samples from healthy donors and cancer patients. The method was immunoSEQ multiplex PCR; TCRdb's version includes in-frame clones alone and lacks a portion of them. The sample shows about 180,000 clones, almost 90% of them seen only once. The sample was blood. The receptor source for this set is a woman between 50 and 59 years old in good health. CDR3s include the opening cysteine and the closing phenylalanine or tryptophan. The D gene is left open where the match is weak. Not every row has a clone size; where given, it reads once, few, many or a size class.

abundance: -
j_gene: TRBJ2-7
v_gene: TRBV24-1
d_gene: TRBD2
CDR3aa: CATSDPPGTSSLGEQYF
CDR3nt: TGTGCCACCAGTGATCCACCGGGGACTAGCTCATTGGGTGAGCAGTACTTC

abundance: -
j_gene: TRBJ1-1
v_gene: TRBV18
d_gene: -
CDR3aa: CASSPPWGSNTEAFF
CDR3nt: TGTGCCAGCTCACCACCCTGGGGGTCGAACACTGAAGCTTTCTTT

abundance: once
j_gene: TRBJ2-1
v_gene: TRBV28
d_gene: -
CDR3aa: CASSSPGVSSYNEQFF
CDR3nt: TGTGCCAGCAGTTCCCCAGGCGTATCCTCCTACAATGAGCAGTTCTTC

abundance: -
j_gene: TRBJ1-1
v_gene: TRBV4-1
d_gene: -
CDR3aa: CASSHAGDSEAFF
CDR3nt: TGCGCCAGCAGCCACGCAGGGGATTCTGAAGCTTTCTTT

abundance: -
j_gene: TRBJ2-5
v_gene: TRBV12-3/TRBV12-4
d_gene: TRBD1
CDR3aa: CASSSTGPLQYF
CDR3nt: TGTGCCAGCAGTTCGACAGGGCCCCTCCAGTACTTC

abundance: -
j_gene: TRBJ1-1
v_gene: TRBV28
d_gene: TRBD1
CDR3aa: CASSLGQGFTEAFF
CDR3nt: TGTGCCAGCAGCCTCGGACAGGGGTTCACTGAAGCTTTCTTT

abundance: -
j_gene: TRBJ1-1
v_gene: TRBV2
d_gene: -
CDR3aa: CASTALEGHTEAFF
CDR3nt: TGTGCCAGCACCGCCTTGGAGGGGCACACTGAAGCTTTCTTT

abundance: few
j_gene: TRBJ1-4
v_gene: TRBV5-1
d_gene: TRBD1
CDR3aa: CASSLGLQGWGEKLFF
CDR3nt: TGCGCCAGCAGCTTGGGACTACAGGGGTGGGGTGAAAAACTGTTTTTT

abundance: -
j_gene: TRBJ1-5
v_gene: TRBV7-2
d_gene: -
CDR3aa: CASRQGNQPQHF
CDR3nt: TGTGCCAGCAGGCAAGGCAATCAGCCCCAGCATTTT

abundance: -
j_gene: TRBJ2-5
v_gene: TRBV7-7
d_gene: -
CDR3aa: CASSLWLEETQYF
CDR3nt: TGTGCCAGCAGCCTTTGGTTAGAAGAGACCCAGTACTTC

abundance: -
j_gene: TRBJ1-2
v_gene: TRBV5-1
d_gene: TRBD1
CDR3aa: CASSSGQGGYGYTF
CDR3nt: TGCGCCAGCAGCTCGGGACAGGGAGGCTATGGCTACACCTTC

abundance: -
j_gene: TRBJ1-2
v_gene: TRBV19
d_gene: -
CDR3aa: CASSAAGKEYGYTF
CDR3nt: TGTGCCAGTAGTGCTGCAGGGAAGGAGTATGGCTACACCTTC